The T cell receptor (beta chain) described here comes from a study of blood T cells in healthy people across ages. About this clonotype: Its specificity is unknown.

Together with a sample-barcoded 5' primer, a J-beta primer mix was included in a second PCR lasting roughly 6 to 12 cycles. A 12-random-nucleotide template-switch adaptor tagged each cDNA molecule. All samples gave at least 2.5 million CDR3-containing paired-end reads. TCRdb re-called the 5' RACE reads through MiXCR, storing one row per CDR3 protein. The table has about 900,000 distinct CDR3 sequences, roughly 43% seen once. Findings and caveats of the study: Underestimates were what the diversity estimates from one million T cells were considered to be. Among T cells, TCR beta diversity per million cells dropped roughly linearly as age rose.

Trimming took 4 bases from V and 10 from J, leaving 11 bases between them. Germline CDR1 reads LNHDA; CDR2 reads SQIVND (reference sequence). This CDR3 contains 12 residues. The clonotype was recovered from a man aged 25-40 years in good health. Sequencing was performed on blood. This rearrangement joins TRBV19 to TRBJ2-1; D ambiguous. CDR3 nucleotide sequence: TGTGCCAGTAGTAGCAGCCCCTACGAGCAGTTCTTC. It is translated as CASSSSPYEQFF.